This entry is about one T cell receptor (beta chain). The data belong to a study of OX40 agonist ivuxolimab in advanced cancers. TCRdb's table, derived via immunoSEQ multiplex PCR, lists solely in-frame clones and lacks some. The sample lists about 80,000 clones, approximately 83% occurring once. The CDR3 is made up of 15 amino acids. In germline, CDR1 is SNHLY, CDR2 FYNNEI. V gave up 6 bases and J gave up 2 bases, with 16 bases separating them. The rearrangement links TRBV2 to TRBJ2-5; perhaps TRBD1 as D (5 bases). Source: CD4+ or CD8+ T cells sorted from blood, taken in a trial of the OX40 agonist ivuxolimab. This receptor was identified in an adult with an advanced solid tumor such as melanoma, head and neck, liver or kidney cancer. CDR3 region: CASRVGATVQETQYF. CDR3 coding DNA: TGTGCCAGCAGAGTAGGCGCGACAGTTCAAGAGACCCAGTACTTC.